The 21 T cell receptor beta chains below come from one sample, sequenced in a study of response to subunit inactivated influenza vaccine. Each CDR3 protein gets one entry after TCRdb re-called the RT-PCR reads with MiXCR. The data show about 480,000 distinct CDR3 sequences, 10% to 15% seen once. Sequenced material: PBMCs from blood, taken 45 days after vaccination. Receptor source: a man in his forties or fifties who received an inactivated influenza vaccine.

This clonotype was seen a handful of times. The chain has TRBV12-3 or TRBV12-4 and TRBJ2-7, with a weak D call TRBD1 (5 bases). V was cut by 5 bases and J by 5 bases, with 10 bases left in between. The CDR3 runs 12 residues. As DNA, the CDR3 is TGTGCCAGCAGTATCCAGGGTAACGAGCAGTACTTC. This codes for CASSIQGNEQYF.

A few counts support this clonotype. CDR3 amino acids: CASSFGSRVNTGELFF. The CDR3 DNA is TGTGCCAGCAGCTTTGGTAGCAGAGTTAACACCGGGGAGCTGTTTTTT. The chain recombines TRBV5-6 with TRBJ2-2; no reliable D call. The CDR3 has 16 residues. Germline CDR1 reads SGHDT; CDR2 reads YYEEEE. Trimming shortened V by 2 bases and J by 2 bases, and 13 bases separated the two germline ends.

CDR3 residues: CASRTGFYGYTF. The CDR3 bases are TGTGCCAGCAGAACAGGCTTCTATGGCTACACCTTC. This chain uses TRBV5-6 with TRBJ1-2; D may be TRBD1 (5 bases). The germline CDR1 and CDR2 sequences are SGHDT and YYEEEE. This CDR3 has 12 residues. The V gene lost 5 bases and the J gene lost 4 bases, with 9 bases spanning the gap. Looking up the rest from reference TRBV5-6 and TRBJ1-2 gives the full variable domain: DAGVTQSPTHLIKTRGQQVTLRCSPKSGHDTVSWYQQALGQGPQFIFQYYEEEERQRGNFPDRFSGHQFPNYSSELNVNALLLGDSALYLCASRTGFYGYTFGSGTRLTVV.

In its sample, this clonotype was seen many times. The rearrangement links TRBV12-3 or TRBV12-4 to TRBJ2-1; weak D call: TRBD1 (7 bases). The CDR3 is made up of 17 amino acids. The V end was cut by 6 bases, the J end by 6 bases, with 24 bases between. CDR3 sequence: CASRLMIGTVEGNEQFF. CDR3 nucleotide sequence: TGTGCCAGCAGGCTCATGATAGGGACAGTGGAGGGCAATGAGCAGTTCTTC.

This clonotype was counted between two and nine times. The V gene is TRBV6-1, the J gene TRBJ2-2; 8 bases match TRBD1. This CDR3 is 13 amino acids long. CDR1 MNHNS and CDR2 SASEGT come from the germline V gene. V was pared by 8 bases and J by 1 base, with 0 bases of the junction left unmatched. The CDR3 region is CASDRGNTGELFF. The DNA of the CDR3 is TGTGCCAGCGACAGGGGGAACACCGGGGAGCTGTTTTTT.

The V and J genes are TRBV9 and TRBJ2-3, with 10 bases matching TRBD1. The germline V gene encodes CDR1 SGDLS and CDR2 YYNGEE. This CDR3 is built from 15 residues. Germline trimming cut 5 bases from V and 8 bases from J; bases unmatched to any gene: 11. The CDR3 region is CASSATGGFGVTQYF. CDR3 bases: TGTGCCAGCAGTGCGACAGGGGGCTTCGGAGTTACGCAGTATTTT.

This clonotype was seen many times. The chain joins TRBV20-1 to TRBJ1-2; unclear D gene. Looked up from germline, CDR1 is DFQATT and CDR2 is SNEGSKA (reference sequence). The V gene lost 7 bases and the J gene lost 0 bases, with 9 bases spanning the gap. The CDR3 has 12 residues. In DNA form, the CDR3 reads TGCAGTGACAGACGGACTAACTATGGCTACACCTTC. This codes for CSDRRTNYGYTF.

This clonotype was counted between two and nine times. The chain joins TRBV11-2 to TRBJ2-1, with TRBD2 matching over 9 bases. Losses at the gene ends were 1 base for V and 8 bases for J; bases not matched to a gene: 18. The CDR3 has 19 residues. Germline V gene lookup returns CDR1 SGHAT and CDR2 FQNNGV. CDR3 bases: TGTGCCAGCAGCTTAGGGGCCGGGTGGCTAGCGGGACGAAAGCATGAGCAGTTCTTC. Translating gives CASSLGAGWLAGRKHEQFF.

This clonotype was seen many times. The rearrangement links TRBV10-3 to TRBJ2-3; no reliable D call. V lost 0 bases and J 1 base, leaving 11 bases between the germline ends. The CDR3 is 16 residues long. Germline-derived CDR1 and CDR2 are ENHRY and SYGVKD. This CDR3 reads CAISESLSLGTDTQYF. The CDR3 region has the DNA TGTGCCATCAGTGAGTCGCTTAGCCTGGGCACAGATACGCAGTATTTT.

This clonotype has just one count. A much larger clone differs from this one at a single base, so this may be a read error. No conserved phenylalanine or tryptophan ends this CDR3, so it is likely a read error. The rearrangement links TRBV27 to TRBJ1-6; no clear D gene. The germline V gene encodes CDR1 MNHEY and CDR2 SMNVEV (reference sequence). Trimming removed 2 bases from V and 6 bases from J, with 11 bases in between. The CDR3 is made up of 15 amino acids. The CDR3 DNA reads TGTGCCAGCAGTTTAATGAGGGATGGTAATTCACCCCTCCACATT. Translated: CASSLMRDGNSPLHI.

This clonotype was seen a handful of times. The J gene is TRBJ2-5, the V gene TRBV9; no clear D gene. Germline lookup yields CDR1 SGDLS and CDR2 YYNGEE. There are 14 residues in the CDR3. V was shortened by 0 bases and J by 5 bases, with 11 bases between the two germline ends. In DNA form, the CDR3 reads TGTGCCAGCAGCGTAGATTCGGGTTCGGAGACCCAGTACTTC. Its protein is CASSVDSGSETQYF.

The CDR3 loop reads CSARSTGTGGEQYF. The DNA for the CDR3 is TGCAGTGCTAGGTCAACCGGGACAGGGGGCGAGCAGTACTTC. The chain combines TRBV20-1 with TRBJ2-7; 11 nucleotides match TRBD1. The CDR3 has 14 amino acids. J gave up 6 bases and V 3 bases, and 7 bases lay outside the gene matches. The germline CDR1 and CDR2 sequences are DFQATT and SNEGSKA (reference sequence).

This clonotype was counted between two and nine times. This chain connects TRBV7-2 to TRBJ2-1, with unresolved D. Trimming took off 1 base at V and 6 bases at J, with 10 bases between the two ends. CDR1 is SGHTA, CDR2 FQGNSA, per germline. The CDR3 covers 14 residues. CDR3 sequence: CASSLENPRNEQFF. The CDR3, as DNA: TGTGCCAGCAGCTTAGAAAATCCCCGCAATGAGCAGTTCTTC.

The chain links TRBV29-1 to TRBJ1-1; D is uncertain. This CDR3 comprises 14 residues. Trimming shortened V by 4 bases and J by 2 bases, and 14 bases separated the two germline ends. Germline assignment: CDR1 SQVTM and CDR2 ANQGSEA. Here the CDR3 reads CSVGPKVSNTEAFF. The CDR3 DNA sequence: TGCAGCGTTGGCCCCAAGGTCTCAAACACTGAAGCTTTCTTT. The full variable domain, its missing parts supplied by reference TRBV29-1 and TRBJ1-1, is SAVISQKPSRDICQRGTSLTIQCQVDSQVTMMFWYRQQPGQSLTLIATANQGSEATYESGFVIDKFPISRPNLTFSTLTVSNMSPEDSSIYLCSVGPKVSNTEAFFGQGTRLTVV.

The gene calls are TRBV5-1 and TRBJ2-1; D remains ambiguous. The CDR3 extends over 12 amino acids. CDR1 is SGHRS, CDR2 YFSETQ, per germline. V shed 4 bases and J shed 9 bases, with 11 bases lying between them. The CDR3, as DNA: TGCGCCAGCAGCGGTGGGGTAGGTGAGCAGTTCTTC. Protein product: CASSGGVGEQFF.

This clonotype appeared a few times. The CDR3 loop is CASSGWLGYNEQFF. CDR3 nucleotides: TGTGCCAGCAGCGGATGGCTAGGGTACAATGAGCAGTTCTTC. The chain joins TRBV9 to TRBJ2-1; D ambiguous. V lost 3 bases to trimming and J lost 4 bases, with 11 bases between them. Germline V lookup: CDR1 SGDLS, CDR2 YYNGEE. The CDR3 has 14 residues.

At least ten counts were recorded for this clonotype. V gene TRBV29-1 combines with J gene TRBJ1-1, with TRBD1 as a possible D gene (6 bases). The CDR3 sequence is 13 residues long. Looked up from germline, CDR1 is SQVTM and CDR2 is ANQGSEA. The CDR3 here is CSSGGGGNTEAFF. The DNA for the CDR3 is TGCTCAAGCGGGGGGGGCGGGAACACTGAAGCTTTCTTT.

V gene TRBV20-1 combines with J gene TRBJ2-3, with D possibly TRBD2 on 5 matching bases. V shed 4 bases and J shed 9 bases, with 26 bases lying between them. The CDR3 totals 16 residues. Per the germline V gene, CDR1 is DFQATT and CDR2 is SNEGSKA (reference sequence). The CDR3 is CSAKRTAGPFPDTQYF. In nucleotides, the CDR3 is TGCAGTGCTAAGAGGACGGCGGGCCCCTTCCCCGACACGCAGTATTTT.

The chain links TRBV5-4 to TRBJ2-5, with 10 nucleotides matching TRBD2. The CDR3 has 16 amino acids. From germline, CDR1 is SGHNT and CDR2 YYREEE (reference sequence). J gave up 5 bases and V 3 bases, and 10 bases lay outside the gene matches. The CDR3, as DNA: TGTGCCAGCAGCTCAGCTAGCGGGGGCCGGGGGGAGACCCAGTACTTC. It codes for CASSSASGGRGETQYF.

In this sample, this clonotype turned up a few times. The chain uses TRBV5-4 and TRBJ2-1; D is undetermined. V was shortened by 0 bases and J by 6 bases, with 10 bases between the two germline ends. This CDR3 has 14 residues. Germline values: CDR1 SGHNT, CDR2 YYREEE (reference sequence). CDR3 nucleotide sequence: TGTGCCAGCAGCTTGGATAAGGGTCTCAATGAGCAGTTCTTC. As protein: CASSLDKGLNEQFF.

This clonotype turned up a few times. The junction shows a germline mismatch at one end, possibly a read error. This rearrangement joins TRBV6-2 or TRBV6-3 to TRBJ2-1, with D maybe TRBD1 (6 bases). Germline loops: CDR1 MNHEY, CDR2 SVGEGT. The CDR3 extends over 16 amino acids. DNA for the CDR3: TGTGCCAGCAGTTACTCGAACAGGGAAGACTACCATGAGCAGTTCTTC. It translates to CASSYSNREDYHEQFF.